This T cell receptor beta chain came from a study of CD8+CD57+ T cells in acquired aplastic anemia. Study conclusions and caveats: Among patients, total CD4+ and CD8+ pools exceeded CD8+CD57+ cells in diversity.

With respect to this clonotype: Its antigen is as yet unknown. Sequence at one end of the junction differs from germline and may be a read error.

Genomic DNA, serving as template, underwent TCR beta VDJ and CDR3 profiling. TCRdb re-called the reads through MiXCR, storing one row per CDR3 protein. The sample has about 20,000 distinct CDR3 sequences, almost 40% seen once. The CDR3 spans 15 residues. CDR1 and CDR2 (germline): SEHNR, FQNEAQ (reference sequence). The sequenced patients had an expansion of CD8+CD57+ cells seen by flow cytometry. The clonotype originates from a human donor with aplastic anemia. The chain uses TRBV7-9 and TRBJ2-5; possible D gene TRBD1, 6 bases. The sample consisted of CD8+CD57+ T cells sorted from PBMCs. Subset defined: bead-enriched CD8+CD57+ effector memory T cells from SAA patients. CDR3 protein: CASSPPRTAQETQYF. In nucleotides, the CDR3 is TGCGCCAGCAGCCCACCCCGGACAGCCCAAGAGACCCAGTACTTC.